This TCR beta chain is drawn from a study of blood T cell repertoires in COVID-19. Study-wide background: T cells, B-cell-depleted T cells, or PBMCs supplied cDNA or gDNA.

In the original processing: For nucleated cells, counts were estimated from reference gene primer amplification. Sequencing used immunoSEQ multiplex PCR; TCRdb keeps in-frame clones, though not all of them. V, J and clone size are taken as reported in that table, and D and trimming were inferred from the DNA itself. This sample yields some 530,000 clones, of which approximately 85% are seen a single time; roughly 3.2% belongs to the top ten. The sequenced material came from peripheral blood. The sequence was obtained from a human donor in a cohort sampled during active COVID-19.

Here the CDR3 reads CASSFNRDIEKLFF. CDR3 DNA: TGTGCCAGCAGTTTCAACAGGGACATTGAAAAACTGTTTTTT. This chain connects TRBV27 to TRBJ1-4, with D possibly matching TRBD1 (6 bases). Trimming removed 3 bases from V and 7 bases from J, with 12 bases in between. The CDR3 runs to 14 residues. The germline V gene encodes CDR1 MNHEY and CDR2 SMNVEV (reference sequence).